This T cell receptor (beta chain) comes out of a study of PD-L1 blockade in urothelial cancer. Study-level background: At some point between 2013 and 2015, patients got going on atezolizumab, taking 1,200 mg intravenously every 3 weeks.

The investigators introduced synthetic TCR analog templates into each PCR as spikes. The assay was immunoSEQ multiplex PCR, and TCRdb's table has in-frame clones only and misses some. Of about 72,000 clones in the sample, 80% to 90% were seen once. Germline V gives CDR1 MNHEY, CDR2 SVGAGI. The CDR3 sequence is 14 residues long. V was pared by 7 bases and J by 3 bases, with 15 bases between. This clonotype was obtained from a man in his 70s with urothelial cancer. The source was PBMCs, collected around atezolizumab (anti-PD-L1) treatment. The chain links TRBV6-5 to TRBJ2-5; D gene ambiguous. This chain's CDR3 is CASTVGRPKETQYF. In nucleotides, the CDR3 is TGTGCCAGCACCGTAGGCAGGCCGAAAGAGACCCAGTACTTC.